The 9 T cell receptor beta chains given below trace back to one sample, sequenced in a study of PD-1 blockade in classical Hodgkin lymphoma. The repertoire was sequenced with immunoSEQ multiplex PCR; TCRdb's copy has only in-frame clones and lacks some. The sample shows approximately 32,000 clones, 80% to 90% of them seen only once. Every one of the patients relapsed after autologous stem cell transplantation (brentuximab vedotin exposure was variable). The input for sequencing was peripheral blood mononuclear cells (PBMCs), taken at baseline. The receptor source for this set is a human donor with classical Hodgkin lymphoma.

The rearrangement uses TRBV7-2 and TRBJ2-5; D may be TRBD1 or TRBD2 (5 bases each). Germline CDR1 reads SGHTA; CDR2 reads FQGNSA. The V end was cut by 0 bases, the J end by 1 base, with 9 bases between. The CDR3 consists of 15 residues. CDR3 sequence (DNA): TGTGCCAGCAGCTTAGCGGGTGGGACCCAAGAGACCCAGTACTTC. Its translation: CASSLAGGTQETQYF.

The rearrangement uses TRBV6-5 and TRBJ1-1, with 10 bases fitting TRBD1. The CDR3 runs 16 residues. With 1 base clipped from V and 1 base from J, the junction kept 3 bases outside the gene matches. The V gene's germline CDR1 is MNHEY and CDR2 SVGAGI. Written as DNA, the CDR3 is TGTGCCAGCAGTTACTTAAGGACAGGGGGGAACACTGAAGCTTTCTTT. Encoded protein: CASSYLRTGGNTEAFF.

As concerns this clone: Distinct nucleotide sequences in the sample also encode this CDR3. CDR3 sequence (DNA): TGCGCCAGCAGCCAAGATAGGCGGGGGGGAAACTACGAGCAGTACTTC. Protein: CASSQDRRGGNYEQYF. V usage is TRBV4-3 and J usage is TRBJ2-7, with 9 positions matching TRBD2. This CDR3 contains 16 residues. The V gene end was trimmed by 0 bases and the J gene end by 3 bases; junction bases not matched to a gene: 6. CDR1 is LGHNA and CDR2 is YSLEER in the germline V gene.

This CDR3 reads CASSPLAISNQPQHF. Here the CDR3 DNA reads TGTGCCAGCAGCCCCTTGGCCATAAGCAATCAGCCCCAGCATTTT. J is TRBJ1-5 and V is TRBV7-9; unclear D gene. The germline V gene has CDR1 SEHNR and CDR2 FQNEAQ (reference sequence). V lost 5 bases, J lost 1 base, and 12 bases lay in between. CDR3 length: 15 amino acids. Drawing the rest from reference TRBV7-9 and TRBJ1-5, the complete variable domain is DTGVSQNPRHKITKRGQNVTFRCDPISEHNRLYWYRQTLGQGPEFLTYFQNEAQLEKSRLLSDRFSAERPKGSFSTLEIQRTEQGDSAMYLCASSPLAISNQPQHFGDGTRLSIL.

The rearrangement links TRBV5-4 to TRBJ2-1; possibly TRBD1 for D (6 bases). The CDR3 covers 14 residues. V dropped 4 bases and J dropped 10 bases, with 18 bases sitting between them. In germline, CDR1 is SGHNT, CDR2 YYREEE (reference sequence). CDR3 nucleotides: TGTGCCAGCAGCCAAGCACTCTACAGGGACGAGCAGTTCTTC. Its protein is CASSQALYRDEQFF.

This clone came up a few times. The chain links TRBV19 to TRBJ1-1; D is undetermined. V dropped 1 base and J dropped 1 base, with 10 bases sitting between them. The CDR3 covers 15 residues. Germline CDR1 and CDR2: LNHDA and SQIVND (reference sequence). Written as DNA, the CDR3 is TGTGCCAGTAGTATAGCCGTGTCGGCGAACACTGAAGCTTTCTTT. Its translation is CASSIAVSANTEAFF.

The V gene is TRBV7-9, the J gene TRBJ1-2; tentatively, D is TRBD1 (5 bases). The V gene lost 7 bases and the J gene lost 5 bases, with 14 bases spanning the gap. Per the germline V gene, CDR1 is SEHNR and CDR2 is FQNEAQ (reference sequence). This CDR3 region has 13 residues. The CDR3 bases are TGTGCCAGCACCCCTGGGGGTTCGTATGGCTACACCTTC. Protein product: CASTPGGSYGYTF.

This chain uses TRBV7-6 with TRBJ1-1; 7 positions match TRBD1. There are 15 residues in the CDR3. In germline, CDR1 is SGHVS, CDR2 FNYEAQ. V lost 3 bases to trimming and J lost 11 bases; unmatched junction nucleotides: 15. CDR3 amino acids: CASSFMGTAGSRAFF. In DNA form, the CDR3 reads TGTGCCAGCAGCTTTATGGGGACAGCGGGGAGTAGGGCTTTCTTT. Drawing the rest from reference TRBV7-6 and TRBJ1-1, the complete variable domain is GAGVSQSPRYKVTKRGQDVALRCDPISGHVSLYWYRQALGQGPEFLTYFNYEAQQDKSGLPNDRFSAERPEGSISTLTIQRTEQRDSAMYRCASSFMGTAGSRAFFGQGTRLTVV.

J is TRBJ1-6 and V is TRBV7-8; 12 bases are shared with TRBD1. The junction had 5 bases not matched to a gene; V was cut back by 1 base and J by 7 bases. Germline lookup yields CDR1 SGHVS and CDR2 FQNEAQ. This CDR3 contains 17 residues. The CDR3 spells CASSLGGQGAVNSPLHF. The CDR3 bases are TGTGCCAGCAGCTTAGGGGGACAGGGGGCAGTAAATTCACCCCTCCACTTT.